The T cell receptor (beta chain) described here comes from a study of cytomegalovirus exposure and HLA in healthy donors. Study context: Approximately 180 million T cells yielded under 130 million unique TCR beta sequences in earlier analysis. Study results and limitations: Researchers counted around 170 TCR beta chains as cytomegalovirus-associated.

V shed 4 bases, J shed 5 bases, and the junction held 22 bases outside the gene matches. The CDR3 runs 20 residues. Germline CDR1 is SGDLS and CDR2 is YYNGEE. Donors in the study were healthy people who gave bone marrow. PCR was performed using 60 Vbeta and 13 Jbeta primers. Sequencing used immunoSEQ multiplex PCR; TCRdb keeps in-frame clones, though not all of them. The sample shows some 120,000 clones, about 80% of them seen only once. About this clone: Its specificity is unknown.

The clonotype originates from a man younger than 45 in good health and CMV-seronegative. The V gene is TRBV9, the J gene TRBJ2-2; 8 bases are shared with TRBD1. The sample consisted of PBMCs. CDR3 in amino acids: CASSINPDETYRGRTGELFF. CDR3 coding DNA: TGTGCCAGCAGCATCAATCCTGATGAGACCTACAGGGGGAGGACCGGGGAGCTGTTTTTT.